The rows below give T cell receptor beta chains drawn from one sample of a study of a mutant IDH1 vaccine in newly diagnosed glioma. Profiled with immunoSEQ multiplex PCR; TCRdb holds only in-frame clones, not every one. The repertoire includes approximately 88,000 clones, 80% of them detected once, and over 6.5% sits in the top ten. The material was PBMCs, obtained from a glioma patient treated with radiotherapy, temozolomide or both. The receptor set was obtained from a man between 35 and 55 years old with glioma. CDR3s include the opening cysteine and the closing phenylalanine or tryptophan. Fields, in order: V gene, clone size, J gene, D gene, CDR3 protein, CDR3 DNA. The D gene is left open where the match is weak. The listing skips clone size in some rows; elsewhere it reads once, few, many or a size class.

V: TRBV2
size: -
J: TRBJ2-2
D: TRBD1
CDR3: CASSEDYRDRGIGELFF
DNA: TGTGCCAGCAGTGAAGATTACCGGGACAGGGGCATCGGGGAGCTGTTTTTT

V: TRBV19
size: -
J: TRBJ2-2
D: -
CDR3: CAAQENTGELFF
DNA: TGTGCAGCACAGGAGAACACCGGGGAGCTGTTTTTT

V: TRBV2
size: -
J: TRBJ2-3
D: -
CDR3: CAAHETRTDTQYF
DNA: TGTGCCGCCCACGAAACTAGGACAGATACGCAGTATTTT

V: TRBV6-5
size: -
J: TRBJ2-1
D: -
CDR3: CASRALGGSSDEQFF
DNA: TGTGCCAGCAGGGCACTCGGTGGGTCTAGCGATGAGCAGTTCTTC

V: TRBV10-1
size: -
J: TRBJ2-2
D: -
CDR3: CASSETVETGELFF
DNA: TGCGCCAGCAGTGAGACGGTCGAGACCGGGGAGCTGTTTTTT

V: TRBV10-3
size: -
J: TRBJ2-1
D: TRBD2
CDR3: CAISGPPGAGGPNEQFF
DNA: TGTGCCATCAGTGGCCCCCCTGGGGCGGGGGGGCCCAATGAGCAGTTCTTC

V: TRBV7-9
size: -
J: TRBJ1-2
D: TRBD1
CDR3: CASSLEEGRGRSF
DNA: TGTGCCAGCAGCTTAGAGGAGGGCAGGGGGCGAAGCTTC

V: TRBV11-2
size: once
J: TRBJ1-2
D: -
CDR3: CASSPLNRARYGYTF
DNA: TGTGCCAGCAGCCCGCTGAACAGGGCGCGATACGGCTACACCTTC

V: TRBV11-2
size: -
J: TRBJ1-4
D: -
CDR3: CASSLKTKGEEKLFF
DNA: TGTGCCAGCAGCTTAAAGACGAAGGGTGAGGAAAAACTGTTTTTT

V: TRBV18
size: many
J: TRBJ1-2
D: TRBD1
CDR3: CASSPTGGEGYTF
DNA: TGTGCCAGCTCACCGACAGGGGGCGAGGGCTACACCTTC

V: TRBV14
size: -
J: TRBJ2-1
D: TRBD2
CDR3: CASRRTSGGISNEQFF
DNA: TGTGCCAGCAGGCGGACTAGCGGGGGGATCTCGAATGAGCAGTTCTTC

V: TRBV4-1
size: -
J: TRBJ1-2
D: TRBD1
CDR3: CASSQRQGPGYGYTF
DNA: TGCGCCAGCAGCCAGAGACAGGGCCCGGGGTATGGCTACACCTTC

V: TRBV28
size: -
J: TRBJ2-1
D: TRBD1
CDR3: CASTPDRGFHNEQFF
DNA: TGTGCCAGCACCCCCGACAGGGGGTTCCACAATGAGCAGTTCTTC

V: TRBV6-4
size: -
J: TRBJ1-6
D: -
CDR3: CASSDSEVSPLHF
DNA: TGTGCCAGCAGTGACTCGGAGGTTTCACCCCTCCACTTT

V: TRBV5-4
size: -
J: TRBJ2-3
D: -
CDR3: CASSLGLTGGPTDTQYF
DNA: TGTGCCAGCAGCTTGGGCTTGACCGGGGGGCCCACAGATACGCAGTATTTT

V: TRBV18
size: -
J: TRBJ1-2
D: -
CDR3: CASSQLGGGKGYTF
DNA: TGTGCCAGCTCACAATTGGGAGGGGGAAAAGGCTACACCTTC

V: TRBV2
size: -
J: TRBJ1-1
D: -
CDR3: CASSEAHDANTEAFF
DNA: TGTGCCAGCAGTGAAGCGCACGACGCGAACACTGAAGCTTTCTTT

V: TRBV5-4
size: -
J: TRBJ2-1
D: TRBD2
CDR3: CASNDPSGGTTNEQFF
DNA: TGTGCCAGCAACGATCCTAGCGGGGGGACAACCAATGAGCAGTTCTTC

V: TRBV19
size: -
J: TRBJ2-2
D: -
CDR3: CASSSRPNTGELFF
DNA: TGTGCCAGTAGTAGTCGTCCGAACACCGGGGAGCTGTTTTTT

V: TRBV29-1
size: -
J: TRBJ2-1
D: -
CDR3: CSVEEDRMHYNEQFF
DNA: TGCAGCGTTGAAGAAGACAGAATGCATTACAATGAGCAGTTCTTC

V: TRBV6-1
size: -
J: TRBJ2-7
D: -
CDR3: CASSERMYEQYF
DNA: TGTGCCAGCAGTGAGAGGATGTACGAGCAGTACTTC

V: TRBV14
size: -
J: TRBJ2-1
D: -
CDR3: CASSRGRAGYNEQFF
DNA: TGTGCCAGCAGCCGAGGTAGGGCGGGATACAATGAGCAGTTCTTC

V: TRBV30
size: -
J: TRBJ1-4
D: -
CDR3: CAWSVSQKLFF
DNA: TGTGCCTGGAGTGTTTCCCAGAAACTGTTTTTT

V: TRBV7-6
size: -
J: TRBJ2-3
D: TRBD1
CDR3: CASSLGPQGAPQDTQYF
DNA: TGTGCCAGCAGCTTAGGCCCTCAGGGGGCGCCTCAAGATACGCAGTATTTT

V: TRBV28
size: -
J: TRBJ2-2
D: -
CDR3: CASSLISGTNTGELFF
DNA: TGTGCCAGCAGTTTAATTTCGGGGACGAACACCGGGGAGCTGTTTTTT

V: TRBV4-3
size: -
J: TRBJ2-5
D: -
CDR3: CASSRGGQGAETQYF
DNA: TGCGCCAGCAGCCGGGGGGGGCAGGGTGCGGAGACCCAGTACTTC

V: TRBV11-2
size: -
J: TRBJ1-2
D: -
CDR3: CASSLDHAANYGYTF
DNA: TGTGCCAGCAGCTTAGATCATGCAGCTAACTATGGCTACACCTTC

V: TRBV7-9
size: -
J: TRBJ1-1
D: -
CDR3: CASSFGVGTEAFF
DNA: TGTGCCAGCAGCTTCGGGGTCGGAACTGAAGCTTTCTTT

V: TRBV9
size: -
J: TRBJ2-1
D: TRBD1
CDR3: CASSVAGDRGLNEQFF
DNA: TGTGCCAGCAGCGTAGCTGGGGACAGGGGGCTGAATGAGCAGTTCTTC

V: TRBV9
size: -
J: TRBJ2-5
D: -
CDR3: CASSVGGSQETQYF
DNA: TGTGCCAGCAGCGTAGGTGGGAGCCAAGAGACCCAGTACTTC

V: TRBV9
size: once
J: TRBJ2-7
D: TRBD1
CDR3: CASSKGQGASLYEQYF
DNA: TGTGCCAGCAGCAAGGGACAGGGCGCGAGTCTCTACGAGCAGTACTTC

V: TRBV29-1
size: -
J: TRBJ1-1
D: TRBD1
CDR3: CSGRQVGGQVNTEAFF
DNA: TGCAGCGGTAGACAGGTAGGGGGCCAAGTGAACACTGAAGCTTTCTTT

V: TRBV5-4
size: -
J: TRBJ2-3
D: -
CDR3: CASSFRSSRTDTQYF
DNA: TGTGCCAGCAGCTTCAGGTCTTCCCGCACAGATACGCAGTATTTT

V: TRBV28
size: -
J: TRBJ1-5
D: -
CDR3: CASSLGGLGPQHF
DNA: TGTGCCAGCAGTTTAGGAGGCCTGGGGCCCCAGCATTTT

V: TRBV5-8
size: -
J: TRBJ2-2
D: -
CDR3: CASSRNPTGELFF
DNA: TGTGCCAGCAGCCGTAATCCCACCGGGGAGCTGTTTTTT

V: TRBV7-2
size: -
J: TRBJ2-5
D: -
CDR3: CASSYRVQETQYF
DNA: TGTGCCAGCAGTTACAGGGTACAAGAGACCCAGTACTTC

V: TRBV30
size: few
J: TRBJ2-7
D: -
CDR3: CAWSGGSTYEQYF
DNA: TGTGCCTGGAGTGGGGGCAGCACCTACGAGCAGTACTTC

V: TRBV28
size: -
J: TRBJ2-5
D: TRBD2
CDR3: CASSSLAGGKETQYF
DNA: TGTGCCAGCAGTTCTCTAGCGGGAGGGAAGGAGACCCAGTACTTC

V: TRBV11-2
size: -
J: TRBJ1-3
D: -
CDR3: CASSLPPLSFPSGNTIYF
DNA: TGTGCCAGCAGCTTACCACCCCTCAGTTTCCCCTCTGGAAACACCATATATTTT

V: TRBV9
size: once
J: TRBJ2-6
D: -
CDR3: CASSVGITGANVLTF
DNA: TGTGCCAGCAGCGTAGGGATAACTGGGGCCAACGTCCTGACTTTC

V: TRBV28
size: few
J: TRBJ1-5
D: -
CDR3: CASSLLLGPGGQPQHF
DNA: TGTGCCAGCAGTTTACTCCTGGGGCCGGGTGGTCAGCCCCAGCATTTT

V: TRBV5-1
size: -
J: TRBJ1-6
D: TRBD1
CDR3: CASSLEVTGANYNSPLHF
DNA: TGCGCCAGCAGCTTGGAGGTGACAGGGGCGAACTATAATTCACCCCTCCACTTT

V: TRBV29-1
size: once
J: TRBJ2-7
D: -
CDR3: CSVDRGNEQYF
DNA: TGCAGCGTTGACAGGGGCAACGAGCAGTACTTC

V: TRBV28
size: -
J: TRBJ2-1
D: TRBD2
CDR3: CASRDTDLGLAGHNEQFF
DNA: TGTGCCAGCAGAGACACGGACTTGGGACTAGCGGGTCACAATGAGCAGTTCTTC

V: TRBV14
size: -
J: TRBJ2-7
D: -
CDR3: CASSQAPGTYEQYF
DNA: TGTGCCAGCAGCCAAGCGCCGGGGACCTACGAGCAGTACTTC

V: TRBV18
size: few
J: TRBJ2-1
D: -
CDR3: CASSPLRGNEQFF
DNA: TGTGCCAGCTCACCGCTCCGGGGAAATGAGCAGTTCTTC

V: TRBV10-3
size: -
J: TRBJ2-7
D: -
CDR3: CAISDSRSYEQYF
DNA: TGTGCCATCAGTGACAGCCGCTCCTACGAGCAGTACTTC

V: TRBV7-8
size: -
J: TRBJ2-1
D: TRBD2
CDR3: CASSPLVGGLARSEQFF
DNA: TGTGCCAGCAGCCCGTTAGTTGGGGGACTAGCGCGGAGTGAGCAGTTCTTC

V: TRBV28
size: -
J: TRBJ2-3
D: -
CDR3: CASSPLGAADTQYF
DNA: TGTGCCAGCAGTCCCCTGGGGGCCGCAGATACGCAGTATTTT

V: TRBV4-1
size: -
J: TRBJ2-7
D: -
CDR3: CASSQVSANYYEQYF
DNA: TGCGCCAGCAGCCAAGTCTCAGCTAACTACTACGAGCAGTACTTC

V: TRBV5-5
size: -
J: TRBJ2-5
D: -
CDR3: CASSTEGGRETQYF
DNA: TGTGCCAGCAGCACCGAAGGGGGGCGAGAGACCCAGTACTTC

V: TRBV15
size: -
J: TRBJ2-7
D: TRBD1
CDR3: CATSVGTGGYEQYF
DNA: TGTGCCACCAGCGTCGGGACAGGGGGCTACGAGCAGTACTTC

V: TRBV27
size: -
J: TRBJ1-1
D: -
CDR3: CASSLRVHFMNTEAFF
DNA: TGTGCCAGCAGTTTACGGGTACATTTCATGAACACTGAAGCTTTCTTT

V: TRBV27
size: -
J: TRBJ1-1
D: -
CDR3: CASSFSEDLNTEAFF
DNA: TGTGCCAGCAGTTTCTCGGAGGACCTGAACACTGAAGCTTTCTTT

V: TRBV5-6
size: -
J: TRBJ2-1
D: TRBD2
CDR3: CASSRGLAGSAYNEQFF
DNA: TGTGCCAGCAGCCGGGGACTAGCGGGTTCCGCCTACAATGAGCAGTTCTTC

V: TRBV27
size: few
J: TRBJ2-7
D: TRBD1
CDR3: CASSSTRQGQQYF
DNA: TGTGCCAGCAGTTCCACCCGACAGGGCCAGCAGTACTTC

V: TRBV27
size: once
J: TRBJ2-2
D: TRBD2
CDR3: CASSLPLGGGQGTGELFF
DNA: TGTGCCAGCAGTTTACCCCTCGGGGGGGGTCAGGGCACCGGGGAGCTGTTTTTT

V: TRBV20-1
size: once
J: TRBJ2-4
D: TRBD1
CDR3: CSANRGNIQYF
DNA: TGCAGTGCTAACAGGGGGAACATTCAGTACTTC

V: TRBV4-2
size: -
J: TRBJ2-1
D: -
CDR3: CASSQGTGKEDEQFF
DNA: TGTGCCAGCAGCCAAGGAACAGGGAAGGAAGATGAGCAGTTCTTC

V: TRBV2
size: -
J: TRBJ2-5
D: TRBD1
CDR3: CASRDRTGVRETQYF
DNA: TGTGCCAGCAGAGATCGGACAGGGGTTAGGGAGACCCAGTACTTC